The entry below describes one T cell receptor (beta chain). Its antigen is still unknown. Per-base qualities were not stored, and no clone one base away is much larger. The data were taken from a study of blood T cell repertoires in COVID-19 (dated by TCRdb to the early 2020s). Background on the whole study: Collaborator samples came from the United States, Italy and Spain and covered acute and convalescent phases of COVID-19. Deeply sampled blood TCRbeta repertoires from subjects exposed to, actively infected with, or recovered from COVID-19 were included in the dataset. The material from the prospective study consisted of cDNA or gDNA derived from T cells, B-cell-depleted T cells, or PBMCs. Samples came from the ongoing ImmuneRACE study (first 160 participants) plus 1,254 subjects from 6 global collaborators. HLA class I and class II types, where available, came from metadata supplied by the sample provider rather than from assay-based typing. A freely available public database, intended as a resource for researchers studying the immune response to SARS-CoV-2, is where the repertoires were released. A de-identified subject ID, COVID-19 status, age in years and sex were almost always included in the sample metadata. Findings and caveats that apply to the study as a whole: The quantity of clinical and demographic metadata differed by source and by participant and was supplied without curation.

The CDR3 goes from the cysteine to the phenylalanine over 15 residues. The sequence is cut down to CDR3 DNA, 45 bases in frame from base 1. The germline V gene yields SGHRS for CDR1 and YFSETQ for CDR2. V ends up 2 bases short and J 6 bases short, with an unmatched junction base count of 8. At one collaborating source in Seattle, patients were enrolled during active infection and were followed longitudinally through the course of disease. Collaborating institutions collected whole blood in K2EDTA tubes following their own protocols. For TCRbeta analysis, collaborators shipped samples in one of three forms: frozen whole blood, isolated PBMCs, or DNA extracted from either of those sample types. The immunoSEQ Assay, a bias-controlled multiplex PCR, was used to amplify TCRbeta CDR3 regions from genomic DNA. The authors' analysis ran thus. The number of nucleated cells in each sample was estimated by amplification of reference gene primers within the assay. To quantify the absolute abundance of each unique TCRbeta CDR3 rearrangement, sequence reads were collapsed and filtered. For each sample, productive Simpson clonality was calculated by taking the square root of Simpson's diversity index across productive rearrangements. The table was pulled from immuneACCESS by TCRdb, which kept in-frame rearrangements only. Such tables lose some clones; where checked, under half of the loss comes from unresolved V genes, and the rest has no known cause. That table supplies the V and J calls and clone size; D and trimming were determined from the DNA. The sample table records a few hundred thousand clones; 90% of these occur just once. In total, the top ten clones hold 0.8% to 1.3% of the sample.

The chain is encoded by TRBV5-1 joined to TRBJ2-3; 8 of the junction bases match TRBD1. The receptor comes from a woman aged 40 to 55 with COVID-19, enrolled during active disease. Sequenced input: peripheral blood. The CDR3 corresponds to CASSFNRDRGDTQYF. The sequenced DNA is TGCGCCAGCAGCTTTAACCGAGACAGGGGTGATACGCAGTATTTT.